Below, 29 T cell receptor beta chains from the same sample are listed, as sequenced in a study of blood T cell repertoires in COVID-19. Clones were sequenced by immunoSEQ multiplex PCR, and TCRdb holds only the in-frame ones, with some missing. This table holds more than 95,000 clones, approximately 85% found once. Input material: peripheral blood. These receptors originate from an elderly woman with COVID-19, enrolled during active disease.

This chain uses TRBV18 with TRBJ1-2, with 8 bases that match TRBD1. The CDR3 runs to 15 residues. CDR1 and CDR2 (germline): KGHSH, LQKENI. Germline trimming cut 0 bases from V and 8 bases from J; bases unmatched to any gene: 8. The CDR3 spells CASSPPTGEDRGYTF. The CDR3 DNA reads as TGTGCCAGCTCACCACCGACAGGGGAGGATAGAGGCTACACCTTC.

The CDR3 coding sequence is TGTGCCAGCAGTCCACAGGTATACCAGCCCCAGCATTTT. It codes for CASSPQVYQPQHF. The chain links TRBV28 to TRBJ1-5; the D gene is possibly TRBD1 (5 bases). The CDR3 runs 13 residues. Looked up from germline, CDR1 is MDHEN and CDR2 is SYDVKM. Trimming took 5 bases from V and 7 from J, leaving 12 bases between them.

Here the CDR3 reads CASDRAGANVLTF. The DNA of the CDR3 is TGTGCCAGTGACAGGGCTGGGGCCAACGTCCTGACTTTC. The J gene is TRBJ2-6, the V gene TRBV19, with 7 bases matching TRBD1. CDR3 length: 13 residues. The J segment lost 2 bases and the V segment lost 8 bases, leaving 0 bases of the junction unmatched. Looked up from germline, CDR1 is LNHDA and CDR2 is SQIVND (reference sequence).

The chain recombines TRBV5-1 with TRBJ2-1, with 8 positions matching TRBD2. In germline, CDR1 is SGHRS, CDR2 YFSETQ. The CDR3 contains 14 residues. V gave up 3 bases and J gave up 10 bases; unmatched junction bases: 9. The CDR3 loop is CASSSGLANAEQFF. CDR3 DNA sequence: TGCGCCAGCAGCTCCGGACTAGCCAATGCCGAGCAGTTCTTC.

The chain carries TRBV3-1 (or the pseudogene TRBV3-2) and TRBJ1-2; TRBD1 matches 10 bases. This CDR3 region has 15 residues. Germline values: CDR1 LGHDT, CDR2 YNNKEL (reference sequence). J gave up 4 bases and V 3 bases, and 5 bases lay outside the gene matches. The CDR3 loop is CASSQRDRGLYGYTF. Written as DNA, the CDR3 is TGTGCCAGCAGCCAGCGGGACAGGGGACTCTATGGCTACACCTTC.

The chain links TRBV28 to TRBJ2-7; 9 nucleotides agree with TRBD1. This CDR3 has 16 amino acids. CDR1 is MDHEN and CDR2 is SYDVKM in the germline V gene. Trimming cost V 3 bases and J 4 bases; bases outside gene matches: 10. CDR3 nucleotides: TGTGCCAGCAGTTTGGGGCTTGGGACAGGGTTGTACGAGCAGTACTTC. This encodes CASSLGLGTGLYEQYF.

This clone has only a few counts. Written as DNA, the CDR3 is TGTGCCAGCAGTGAAGGGGGCGGTGGCTCCTACGAGCAGTACTTC. Residues: CASSEGGGGSYEQYF. The gene calls are TRBV6-1 and TRBJ2-7; TRBD1 might be the D (5 bases). V gave up 1 base and J gave up 0 bases, with 10 bases separating them. In germline, CDR1 is MNHNS, CDR2 SASEGT. There are 15 residues in the CDR3.

V and J are TRBV7-2 and TRBJ2-5; D is undetermined. This CDR3 is 13 amino acids long. Germline V gene data show CDR1 as SGHTA and CDR2 as FQGNSA. V lost 1 base and J lost 3, with 6 bases in between. The CDR3 sequence is CASSLVRKETQYF. The CDR3 DNA sequence: TGTGCCAGCAGCTTAGTCAGAAAAGAGACCCAGTACTTC.

The chain carries TRBV5-1 and TRBJ2-2; TRBD1 agrees at 7 bases. V gave up 4 bases and J gave up 5 bases; unmatched junction bases: 8. Germline loops: CDR1 SGHRS, CDR2 YFSETQ. The CDR3 contains 15 residues. CDR3 protein: CASSPDRVGTGELFF. For the CDR3, the DNA is TGCGCCAGCAGCCCTGACAGGGTGGGGACCGGGGAGCTGTTTTTT.

The chain uses TRBV7-9 and TRBJ2-6, with TRBD2 as a possible D gene (7 bases). This CDR3 comprises 15 residues. The ends were cut back, 3 bases at V and 3 bases at J, with 9 bases in the middle. Germline lookup yields CDR1 SEHNR and CDR2 FQNEAQ (reference sequence). CDR3 amino acids: CASSFGGRGANVLTF. DNA for the CDR3: TGTGCCAGCAGCTTCGGGGGGCGTGGGGCCAACGTCCTGACTTTC.

This sequence joins TRBV4-2 and TRBJ1-1; D perhaps matches TRBD1 (6 bases). Trimming took off 4 bases at V and 8 bases at J, with 11 bases between the two ends. The CDR3 consists of 12 residues. CDR1 is LGHNA, CDR2 YNFKEQ, per germline. CDR3 loop: CASSLPGQEAFF. In nucleotides, the CDR3 is TGTGCCAGCAGCCTTCCGGGACAAGAAGCTTTCTTT.

This clone was observed a few times. V and J are TRBV7-8 and TRBJ1-2; 8 positions agree with TRBD1. V lost 5 bases and J lost 4; bases outside the gene matches: 6. The CDR3 has 14 residues. Germline CDR1 SGHVS, CDR2 FQNEAQ. CDR3 region: CASSRGQGLYGYTF. The CDR3 DNA follows: TGTGCCAGCAGCCGAGGACAGGGCCTCTATGGCTACACCTTC.

J is TRBJ1-1 and V is TRBV3-1 (or the pseudogene TRBV3-2); TRBD1 aligns across 9 bases. Germline CDR1 LGHDT, CDR2 YNNKEL (reference sequence). J gave up 2 bases and V 7 bases, and 14 bases lay outside the gene matches. This CDR3 has 17 residues. CDR3 coding DNA: TGTGCCAGCATGCCAAAGGGACAGGGAGTGTTTAACACTGAAGCTTTCTTT. This encodes CASMPKGQGVFNTEAFF.

The gene calls are TRBV7-2 and TRBJ2-7; possibly TRBD1 for D (5 bases). Germline CDR1 is SGHTA and CDR2 is FQGNSA. Deletions cut 0 bases from V and 0 bases from J, with 18 bases between. The CDR3 loop spans 18 amino acids. CDR3 residues: CASSLATGSASFSYEQYF. The CDR3 nucleotides are TGTGCCAGCAGCTTAGCTACAGGTTCTGCTTCCTTCTCCTACGAGCAGTACTTC.

The table lists this clone with a few counts. This rearrangement joins TRBV29-1 to TRBJ2-7; D unclear. Per germline, CDR1 SQVTM and CDR2 ANQGSEA. There are 10 residues in the CDR3. Trimming removed 5 bases from V and 5 bases from J, with 7 bases in between. CDR3 sequence: CSVWANEQYF. The CDR3 bases are TGCAGCGTTTGGGCGAACGAGCAGTACTTC.

The chain employs TRBV20-1 and TRBJ2-7; unclear D gene. This CDR3 is built from 10 residues. Germline V gene lookup returns CDR1 DFQATT and CDR2 SNEGSKA (reference sequence). Trimming took 2 bases from V and 5 from J, leaving 4 bases between them. CDR3 region: CSARRDEQYF. In nucleotides, the CDR3 is TGCAGTGCTAGACGGGACGAGCAGTACTTC.

J is TRBJ2-5 and V is TRBV28; D remains ambiguous. V lost 2 bases and J 2 bases, leaving 6 bases between the germline ends. Looked up from germline, CDR1 is MDHEN and CDR2 is SYDVKM. The CDR3 runs to 13 residues. CDR3 sequence reads: CASSLDTQETQYF. CDR3 DNA: TGTGCCAGCAGTTTAGACACTCAAGAGACCCAGTACTTC.

The chain is built from TRBV5-1 and TRBJ1-6; the match to TRBD1 covers 8 bases. V trimming: 0 bases; J trimming: 14 bases; junction bases outside the gene matches: 10. Germline V lookup: CDR1 SGHRS, CDR2 YFSETQ. The CDR3 length is 15 residues. CDR3 bases: TGCGCCAGCAGCTTGGAGGGACAGGAGTTTAACGCCCTCCACTTT. Protein sequence: CASSLEGQEFNALHF.

Only one count was recorded for this clone. The J gene is TRBJ1-4, the V gene TRBV11-1, with TRBD1 matching over 7 bases. Looked up from germline, CDR1 is SGHAT and CDR2 is FQDESV (reference sequence). This CDR3 is 18 amino acids long. Losses at the gene ends were 0 bases for V and 0 bases for J; bases not matched to a gene: 7. The CDR3 loop reads CASSLASGTGATNEKLFF. As DNA, the CDR3 is TGTGCCAGCAGCTTAGCGTCGGGAACAGGGGCAACTAATGAAAAACTGTTTTTT.

The chain recombines TRBV6-6 with TRBJ2-7, with a tentative D call TRBD1 (6 bases). V lost 6 bases and J lost 0, with 30 bases in between. CDR3 length: 20 residues. The V gene's germline CDR1 is MNHNY and CDR2 SVGAGI (reference sequence). CDR3 DNA sequence: TGTGCCAGCAGCCCCAAACTCCGGACAGATCCGACAGCTGCCTCCTACGAGCAGTACTTC. Translation: CASSPKLRTDPTAASYEQYF.

This chain links TRBV4-1 with TRBJ2-1, with TRBD2 as a possible D gene (6 bases). CDR3 size: 15 residues. Germline lookup yields CDR1 MGHRA and CDR2 YSYEKL. Trimming removed 1 base at V and 8 bases at J, with 15 bases between. The CDR3 nucleotides read TGCGCCAGCAGCCAAGGTATATTTTCGGGGGATGAGCAGTTCTTC. This translates into CASSQGIFSGDEQFF.

The rearrangement uses TRBV5-6 and TRBJ1-2, with 10 bases lining up with TRBD1. V was clipped by 4 bases and J by 3 bases; unmatched bases: 6. There are 15 residues in the CDR3. Germline CDR1 reads SGHDT; CDR2 reads YYEEEE. CDR3 residues: CASSQGTGVYYGYTF. CDR3 nucleotides: TGTGCCAGCAGCCAAGGGACAGGGGTTTACTATGGCTACACCTTC. The full variable domain, rest sourced from reference TRBV5-6 and TRBJ1-2, is DAGVTQSPTHLIKTRGQQVTLRCSPKSGHDTVSWYQQALGQGPQFIFQYYEEEERQRGNFPDRFSGHQFPNYSSELNVNALLLGDSALYLCASSQGTGVYYGYTFGSGTRLTVV.

The count of this clone is one. The chain uses TRBV28 and TRBJ2-4, with a tentative D call TRBD2 (5 bases). Trimming left V 3 bases short and J 3 bases short, with 12 bases between. Germline V gene sequence: CDR1 MDHEN, CDR2 SYDVKM. The CDR3 has 15 amino acids. DNA of the CDR3: TGTGCCAGCAGTTTTGGGGAAGGAGGCAAAAACATTCAGTACTTC. Protein product: CASSFGEGGKNIQYF.

V is TRBV18 and J is TRBJ2-3; the match to TRBD2 covers 7 bases. CDR3 length: 17 residues. V shed 0 bases, J shed 1 base, and the junction held 7 bases outside the gene matches. Germline V gene sequence: CDR1 KGHSH, CDR2 LQKENI. The CDR3 reads CASSPPSGTTGTDTQYF. The CDR3 region has the DNA TGTGCCAGCTCACCACCGTCCGGGACTACCGGCACAGATACGCAGTATTTT.

The J gene is TRBJ1-1, the V gene TRBV18, with 8 bases identical to TRBD1. Germline CDR1 reads KGHSH; CDR2 reads LQKENI. The CDR3 spans 16 residues. The V and J ends lost 3 bases and 2 bases, in that order; junction bases with no gene match: 8. The CDR3, as DNA: TGTGCCAGCTCACCCATCTGGGCAGGGGGCAACACTGAAGCTTTCTTT. Translation gives CASSPIWAGGNTEAFF.

As concerns this clone: Other DNA sequences from this sample encode an identical CDR3 as well. V and J are TRBV7-3 and TRBJ2-1; 10 bases are shared with TRBD2. Germline-derived CDR1 and CDR2 are SGHTA and FQGTGA. Unmatched junction bases numbered 11, after V lost 5 bases and J lost 7 bases. The CDR3 has 16 residues. CDR3 protein: CASSATSGNSGNEQFF. CDR3 DNA: TGTGCCAGCAGCGCCACTAGCGGGAATTCGGGAAATGAGCAGTTCTTC. The full variable domain, with the rest looked up from reference TRBV7-3 and TRBJ2-1, is GAGVSQTPSNKVTEKGKYVELRCDPISGHTALYWYRQSLGQGPEFLIYFQGTGAADDSGLPNDRFFAVRPEGSVSTLKIQRTERGDSAVYLCASSATSGNSGNEQFFGPGTRLTVL.

The chain uses TRBV14 and TRBJ2-7, with D possibly matching TRBD1 (5 bases). Trimming removed 4 bases from V and 3 bases from J, with 10 bases in between. Per germline, CDR1 SGHDN and CDR2 FVKESK. The CDR3 runs to 13 residues. CDR3 amino acids: CASSRNRNYEQYF. CDR3 DNA sequence: TGTGCCAGCAGCCGAAACAGGAACTACGAGCAGTACTTC.

The chain combines TRBV6-2 or TRBV6-3 with TRBJ1-4, with D possibly matching TRBD1 (6 bases). CDR1 and CDR2 (germline): MNHEY, SVGEGT. V dropped 6 bases and J dropped 4 bases, with 15 bases sitting between them. This CDR3 region has 15 residues. DNA for the CDR3: TGTGCCAGCAGCCCTTTTGGACAGTTTAATGAAAAACTGTTTTTT. Translating it yields CASSPFGQFNEKLFF.

The rearrangement links TRBV7-9 to TRBJ1-4; D perhaps matches TRBD1 (6 bases). The CDR3 has 14 residues. Deletions cut 11 bases from V and 6 bases from J, with 19 bases between. CDR1 is SEHNR, CDR2 FQNEAQ, per germline (reference sequence). The CDR3 bases are TGTGCCCTCAGCCCGACAGGTATCCATGAAAAACTGTTTTTT. Translation gives CALSPTGIHEKLFF. The full variable domain, in which reference TRBV7-9 and TRBJ1-4 provide the parts outside the CDR3, is DTGVSQNPRHKITKRGQNVTFRCDPISEHNRLYWYRQTLGQGPEFLTYFQNEAQLEKSRLLSDRFSAERPKGSFSTLEIQRTEQGDSAMYLCALSPTGIHEKLFFGSGTQLSVL.